This TCR beta chain was captured in a study of molecular identifiers for immune sequencing clone quantification. V dropped 4 bases and J dropped 2 bases, with 8 bases sitting between them. The CDR3 covers 13 residues. CDR1 and CDR2 (germline): SQVTM, ANQGSEA. Overall study results and limits: Clones with over 20 RNA copies captured over 97% of effector molecules but under 1% of naive ones.

TCRdb re-called the PCR reads through MiXCR, storing one row per CDR3 protein. The table lists about 510,000 distinct CDR3 sequences, about 26% of them singletons, with 0.7% to 0.9% in the top ten. This clonotype was seen at least ten times. Its antigen is not known. This chain links TRBV29-1 with TRBJ2-2; D is uncertain. The sequenced sample consisted of naive CD8+ T cells from blood, with Jurkat cell RNA spiked in. The subset here: FACS-sorted CD8+CD4-CCR7+CD45RA+ naive T cells. The TCR originated in a human donor in good health. Some libraries in this study had Jurkat cell RNA spiked in. The CDR3 nucleotides are TGCAGCGTTGTAGGACGTAACACCGGGGAGCTGTTTTTT. It translates to CSVVGRNTGELFF.